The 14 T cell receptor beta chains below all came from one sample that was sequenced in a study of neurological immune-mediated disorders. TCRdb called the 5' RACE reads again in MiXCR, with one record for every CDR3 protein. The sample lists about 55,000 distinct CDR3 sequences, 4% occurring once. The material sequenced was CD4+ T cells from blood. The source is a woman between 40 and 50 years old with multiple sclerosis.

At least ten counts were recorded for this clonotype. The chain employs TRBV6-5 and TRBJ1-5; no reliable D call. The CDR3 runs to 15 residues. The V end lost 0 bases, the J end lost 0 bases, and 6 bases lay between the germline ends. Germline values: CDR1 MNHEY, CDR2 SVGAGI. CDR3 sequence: CASSYSISSNQPQHF. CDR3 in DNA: TGTGCCAGCAGTTACTCGATCTCTAGCAATCAGCCCCAGCATTTT.

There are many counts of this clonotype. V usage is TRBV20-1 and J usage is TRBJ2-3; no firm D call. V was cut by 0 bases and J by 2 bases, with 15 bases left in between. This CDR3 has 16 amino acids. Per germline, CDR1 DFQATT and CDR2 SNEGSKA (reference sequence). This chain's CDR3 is CSARELTLRSTDTQYF. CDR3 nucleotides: TGCAGTGCTAGAGAACTAACCCTACGGTCCACAGATACGCAGTATTTT.

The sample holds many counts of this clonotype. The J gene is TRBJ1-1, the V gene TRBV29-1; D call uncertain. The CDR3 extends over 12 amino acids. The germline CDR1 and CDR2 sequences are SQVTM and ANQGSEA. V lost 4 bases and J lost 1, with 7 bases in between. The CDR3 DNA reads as TGCAGCGTTGGTTCCGGGAACACTGAAGCTTTCTTT. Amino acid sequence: CSVGSGNTEAFF.

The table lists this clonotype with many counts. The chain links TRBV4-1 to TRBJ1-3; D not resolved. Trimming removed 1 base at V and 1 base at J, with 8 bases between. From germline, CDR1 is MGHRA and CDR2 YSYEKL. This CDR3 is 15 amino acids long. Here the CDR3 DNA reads TGCGCCAGCAGCCAAGGGGCACAATCTGGAAACACCATATATTTT. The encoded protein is CASSQGAQSGNTIYF.

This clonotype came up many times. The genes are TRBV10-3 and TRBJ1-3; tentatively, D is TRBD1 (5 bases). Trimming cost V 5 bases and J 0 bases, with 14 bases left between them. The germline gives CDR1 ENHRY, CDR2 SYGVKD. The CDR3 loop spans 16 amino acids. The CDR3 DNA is TGTGCCATCAGTAGTCCCGGGACGGTCTCTGGAAACACCATATATTTT. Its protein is CAISSPGTVSGNTIYF.

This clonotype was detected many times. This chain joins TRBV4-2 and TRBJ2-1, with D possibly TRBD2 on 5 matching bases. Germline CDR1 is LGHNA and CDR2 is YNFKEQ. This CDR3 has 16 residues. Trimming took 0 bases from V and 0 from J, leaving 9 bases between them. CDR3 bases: TGTGCCAGCAGCCAAGAGAGCGGAAGCTCCTACAATGAGCAGTTCTTC. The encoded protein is CASSQESGSSYNEQFF.

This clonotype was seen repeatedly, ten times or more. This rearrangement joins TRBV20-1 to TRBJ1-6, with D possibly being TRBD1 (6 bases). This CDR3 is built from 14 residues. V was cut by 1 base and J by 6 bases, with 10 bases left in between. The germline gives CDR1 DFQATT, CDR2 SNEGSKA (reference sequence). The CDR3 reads CSARAGALNSPLHF. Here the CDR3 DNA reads TGCAGTGCTAGAGCGGGGGCCCTTAATTCACCCCTCCACTTT.

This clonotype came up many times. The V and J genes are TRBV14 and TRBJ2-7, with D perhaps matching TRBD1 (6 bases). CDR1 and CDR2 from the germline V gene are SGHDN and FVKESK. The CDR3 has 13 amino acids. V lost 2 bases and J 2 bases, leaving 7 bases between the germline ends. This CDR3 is CASSQHRAYEQYF. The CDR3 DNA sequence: TGTGCCAGCAGCCAACACAGGGCCTACGAGCAGTACTTC.

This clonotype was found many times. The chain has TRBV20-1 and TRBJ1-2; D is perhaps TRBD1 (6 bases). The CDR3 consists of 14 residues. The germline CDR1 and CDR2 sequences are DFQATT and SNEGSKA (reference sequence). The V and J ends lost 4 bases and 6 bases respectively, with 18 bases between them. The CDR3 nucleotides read TGCAGTGCTATAGAGGGGGGGCCCACAAATGGCTACACCTTC. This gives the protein CSAIEGGPTNGYTF.

The chain's CDR3 is CASSSQLAGGTYEQYF. In nucleotides, the CDR3 is TGTGCCAGCAGCTCCCAACTAGCGGGGGGGACCTACGAGCAGTACTTC. This chain uses TRBV5-5 with TRBJ2-7; TRBD2 aligns across 13 bases. The germline V gene encodes CDR1 SGHKS and CDR2 YYEKEE (reference sequence). CDR3 length equals 16 residues. J lost 2 bases, V lost 3 bases, and 5 bases had no gene match.

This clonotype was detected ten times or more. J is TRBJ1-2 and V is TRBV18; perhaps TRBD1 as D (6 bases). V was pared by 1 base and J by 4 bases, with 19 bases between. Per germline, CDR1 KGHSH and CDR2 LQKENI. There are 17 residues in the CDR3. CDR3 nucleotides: TGTGCCAGCTCACCACGAGGGACACCCACCCCTAGCTATGGCTACACCTTC. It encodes CASSPRGTPTPSYGYTF.

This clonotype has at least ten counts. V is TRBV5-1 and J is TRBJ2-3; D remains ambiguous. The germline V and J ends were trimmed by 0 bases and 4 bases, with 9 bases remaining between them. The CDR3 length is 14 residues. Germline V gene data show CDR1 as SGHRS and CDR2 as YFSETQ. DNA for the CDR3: TGCGCCAGCAGCTTGGCCCAGGCCCCAGATACGCAGTATTTT. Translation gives CASSLAQAPDTQYF.

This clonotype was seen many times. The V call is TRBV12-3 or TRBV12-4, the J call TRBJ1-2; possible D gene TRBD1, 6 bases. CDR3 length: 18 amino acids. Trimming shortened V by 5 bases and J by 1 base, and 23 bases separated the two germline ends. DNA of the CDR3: TGTGCCAGCAGTCCCGGGCGGACAGTGATTCTTTTTAACTATGGCTACACCTTC. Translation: CASSPGRTVILFNYGYTF.

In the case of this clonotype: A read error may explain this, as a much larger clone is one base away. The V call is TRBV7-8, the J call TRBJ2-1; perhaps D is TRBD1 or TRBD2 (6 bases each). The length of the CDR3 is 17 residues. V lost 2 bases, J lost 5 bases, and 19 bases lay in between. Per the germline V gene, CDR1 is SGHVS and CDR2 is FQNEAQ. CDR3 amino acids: CASSLRSRGGKDNEQFF. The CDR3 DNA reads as TGTGCCAGCAGCTTAAGATCTAGAGGGGGGAAGGACAATGAGCAGTTCTTC.